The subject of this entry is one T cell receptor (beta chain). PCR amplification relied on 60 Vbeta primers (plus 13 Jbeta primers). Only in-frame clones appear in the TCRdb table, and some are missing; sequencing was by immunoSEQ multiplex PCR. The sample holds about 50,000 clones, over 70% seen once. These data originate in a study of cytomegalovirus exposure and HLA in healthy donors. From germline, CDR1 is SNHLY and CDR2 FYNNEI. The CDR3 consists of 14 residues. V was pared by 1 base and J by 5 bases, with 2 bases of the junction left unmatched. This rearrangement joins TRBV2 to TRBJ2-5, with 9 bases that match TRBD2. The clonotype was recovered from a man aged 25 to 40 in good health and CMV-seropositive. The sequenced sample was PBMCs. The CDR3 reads CASSEGGGAETQYF. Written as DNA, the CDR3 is TGTGCCAGCAGTGAAGGCGGGGGGGCGGAGACCCAGTACTTC.